This entry lists 12 T cell receptor beta chains sequenced from one sample in a study of shared clonotypes between healthy human individuals. The protocol was immunoSEQ multiplex PCR, while the TCRdb copy is restricted to in-frame clones and leaves out a portion. The table records approximately 1.4 million clones, approximately 98% of them present only once. The source material was naive CD4+ T cells sorted from blood. Subset in this sample: CD45RA+ positively selected. The source of these receptors is a man aged 25-45 years in good health.

The V and J genes are TRBV4-3 and TRBJ2-1; possibly TRBD1 for D (8 bases). The CDR3 is 15 amino acids. The germline V gene encodes CDR1 LGHNA and CDR2 YSLEER. V lost 6 bases and J 10 bases, leaving 22 bases between the germline ends. CDR3 DNA: TGCGCCAGCAGTCATCTAAGAACAGGGGGGGAGGAGCAGTTCTTC. Its translation: CASSHLRTGGEEQFF.

The chain links TRBV4-2 to TRBJ2-1, with 7 bases fitting TRBD2. Per the germline V gene, CDR1 is LGHNA and CDR2 is YNFKEQ. The CDR3 contains 16 residues. The V and J ends lost 1 base and 5 bases, in that order; junction bases with no gene match: 8. Written as DNA, the CDR3 is TGTGCCAGCAGCCAAGGGCGGGAGCGGGTACACAATGAGCAGTTCTTC. Its protein is CASSQGRERVHNEQFF.

This chain joins TRBV11-2 and TRBJ2-5; 7 nucleotides align to TRBD1. The CDR3 is made up of 15 amino acids. Per germline, CDR1 SGHAT and CDR2 FQNNGV. The junction had 11 bases not matched to a gene; V was cut back by 5 bases and J by 5 bases. This CDR3 is CASSHGPDRAETQYF. CDR3 nucleotides: TGTGCCAGCAGCCATGGGCCCGACAGGGCGGAGACCCAGTACTTC.

This chain uses TRBV23-1 with TRBJ2-7, with D tentatively TRBD1 (5 bases). TRBV23-1 is sorted into the ORF group, with uncertain function. This CDR3 contains 15 residues. Deletions cut 4 bases from V and 3 bases from J, with 16 bases between. CDR3 loop: CASSPCQGASYEQYF. The CDR3 nucleotides are TGCGCCAGCAGTCCATGTCAGGGTGCGAGCTACGAGCAGTACTTC.

This chain uses TRBV30 with TRBJ2-2; possible D gene TRBD1, 6 bases. Deletions cut 3 bases from V and 3 bases from J, with 8 bases between. CDR3 size: 13 residues. Germline V gene data show CDR1 as GTSNPN and CDR2 as SVGIG (reference sequence). In nucleotides, the CDR3 is TGTGCCTGGAGCGGACAGTACACCGGGGAGCTGTTTTTT. Translating gives CAWSGQYTGELFF.

This chain connects TRBV29-1 to TRBJ2-7; TRBD2 matches at 16 bases. Germline V lookup: CDR1 SQVTM, CDR2 ANQGSEA. The CDR3 spans 18 residues. J lost 1 base, V lost 1 base, and 7 bases had no gene match. The CDR3 protein is CSVEGVGTSGRGSYEQYF. Written as DNA, the CDR3 is TGCAGCGTTGAAGGGGTCGGGACTAGCGGGAGGGGATCCTACGAGCAGTACTTC.

V is TRBV7-6 and J is TRBJ2-5; perhaps TRBD2 as D (5 bases). The CDR3 loop spans 16 amino acids. V lost 1 base to trimming and J lost 5 bases, with 17 bases between them. Germline V lookup: CDR1 SGHVS, CDR2 FNYEAQ. The CDR3 protein is CASSLGARGRQETQYF. In DNA, the CDR3 is TGTGCCAGCAGCTTAGGTGCCCGGGGTAGGCAGGAGACCCAGTACTTC.

The chain employs TRBV7-3 and TRBJ2-7; the match to TRBD2 covers 9 bases. Germline V gene sequence: CDR1 SGHTA, CDR2 FQGTGA. This CDR3 has 13 amino acids. J was trimmed by 1 base and V by 8 bases; bases with no gene match: 3. DNA for the CDR3: TGTGCCAGCGCGACTAGCGGTTCCTACGAGCAGTACTTC. Amino acid sequence: CASATSGSYEQYF.

The chain employs TRBV19 and TRBJ2-3; maybe TRBD2 (5 bases). This CDR3 spans 14 amino acids. The germline gives CDR1 LNHDA, CDR2 SQIVND (reference sequence). Trimming shortened V by 6 bases and J by 4 bases, and 14 bases separated the two germline ends. The CDR3 nucleotides read TGTGCCAGTAGATGGCCTAGCAAGTCAGATACGCAGTATTTT. This sequence encodes CASRWPSKSDTQYF.

V and J are TRBV5-4 and TRBJ2-2; possible D gene TRBD2, 6 bases. This CDR3 region has 15 residues. The germline gives CDR1 SGHNT, CDR2 YYREEE (reference sequence). Trimming removed 3 bases at V and 4 bases at J, with 13 bases between. CDR3 loop: CASSSGGVGTGELFF. The CDR3 region has the DNA TGTGCCAGCAGCTCCGGCGGGGTCGGCACCGGGGAGCTGTTTTTT. Full variable domain (remainder filled in from reference TRBV5-4 and TRBJ2-2): ETGVTQSPTHLIKTRGQQVTLRCSSQSGHNTVSWYQQALGQGPQFIFQYYREEENGRGNFPPRFSGLQFPNYSSELNVNALELDDSALYLCASSSGGVGTGELFFGEGSRLTVL.

V and J are TRBV27 and TRBJ2-3; maybe TRBD1 (6 bases). CDR1 and CDR2 (germline): MNHEY, SMNVEV (reference sequence). Deletions cut 3 bases from V and 3 bases from J, with 16 bases between. This CDR3 has 16 amino acids. CDR3 bases: TGTGCCAGCAGTTTGACAGGTTCTTCTCGTACAGATACGCAGTATTTT. This gives the protein CASSLTGSSRTDTQYF.

The rearrangement joins TRBV6-4 to TRBJ1-1; weak D call: TRBD1 (6 bases). V was clipped by 7 bases and J by 1 base, with 10 bases between them. This CDR3 comprises 13 residues. The germline V gene has CDR1 MRHNA and CDR2 SNTAGT. The CDR3: CASIDRWNTEAFF. As DNA, the CDR3 is TGTGCCAGCATAGACAGGTGGAACACTGAAGCTTTCTTT.